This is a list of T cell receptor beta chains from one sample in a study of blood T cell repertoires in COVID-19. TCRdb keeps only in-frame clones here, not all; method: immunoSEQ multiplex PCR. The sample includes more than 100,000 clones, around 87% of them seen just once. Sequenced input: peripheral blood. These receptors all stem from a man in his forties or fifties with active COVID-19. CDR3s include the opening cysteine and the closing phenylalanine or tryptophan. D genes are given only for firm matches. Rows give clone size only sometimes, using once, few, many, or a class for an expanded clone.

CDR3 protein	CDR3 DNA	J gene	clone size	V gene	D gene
CASSKTTQDYGYTF	TGTGCCAGCAGCAAGACAACCCAAGACTATGGCTACACCTTC	TRBJ1-2	once	TRBV2	NA
CSASSLNNEQFF	TGCAGTGCTAGTTCACTCAACAATGAGCAGTTCTTC	TRBJ2-1	NA	TRBV20-1	NA
CASSHGVNTEAFF	TGCGCCAGCAGCCATGGAGTGAACACTGAAGCTTTCTTT	TRBJ1-1	NA	TRBV4-1	NA
CASSLDHQPGQGQETQYF	TGTGCCAGCAGCTTAGATCACCAACCGGGACAGGGTCAAGAGACCCAGTACTTC	TRBJ2-5	NA	TRBV11-2	TRBD1
CASSLGAGVKKAQYF	TGTGCCAGCAGCTTAGGGGCAGGGGTTAAAAAAGCGCAGTATTTT	TRBJ2-3	NA	TRBV7-9	NA
CASSPGQGYGYTF	TGTGCCAGCAGCCCCGGACAGGGCTATGGCTACACCTTC	TRBJ1-2	NA	TRBV12-3/TRBV12-4	TRBD1
CAISADRGVYYGYTF	TGTGCCATCAGTGCTGACAGGGGGGTTTACTATGGCTACACCTTC	TRBJ1-2	NA	TRBV10-3	TRBD1
CASSLEAGRYYGYTF	TGTGCCAGCAGCTTGGAGGCAGGGAGGTACTATGGCTACACCTTC	TRBJ1-2	NA	TRBV5-4	NA
CASSLGISGGNTEAFF	TGCGCCAGCAGCTTGGGGATCTCAGGGGGGAACACTGAAGCTTTCTTT	TRBJ1-1	NA	TRBV5-1	TRBD1
CASSYSGEGLEQYF	TGTGCCAGCAGTTACTCCGGGGAGGGTCTCGAGCAGTACTTC	TRBJ2-7	NA	TRBV6-5	TRBD2
CASSLTAGNTIYF	TGTGCCAGCAGTTTAACTGCTGGAAACACCATATATTTT	TRBJ1-3	NA	TRBV12-3/TRBV12-4	NA
CASSPNTQNTEAFF	TGTGCCAGCTCACCAAACACCCAGAACACTGAAGCTTTCTTT	TRBJ1-1	few	TRBV18	NA
CASSGPGAAFF	TGTGCCAGCAGCGGTCCGGGAGCAGCTTTCTTT	TRBJ1-1	NA	TRBV9	NA
CASNIKTGSEQFF	TGTGCCAGCAACATCAAGACAGGGAGTGAGCAGTTCTTC	TRBJ2-1	NA	TRBV7-9	TRBD1
CASSVDRGNEKLFF	TGTGCCAGCAGCGTAGACAGGGGTAATGAAAAACTGTTTTTT	TRBJ1-4	NA	TRBV9	TRBD1
CAWSHRRDRGYGYTF	TGTGCCTGGAGTCATCGTAGGGACAGGGGATATGGCTACACCTTC	TRBJ1-2	NA	TRBV30	TRBD1
CASSPRQDPYNEQFF	TGTGCCAGCAGTCCCAGACAAGACCCTTACAATGAGCAGTTCTTC	TRBJ2-1	once	TRBV27	NA
CAWSGQAAGPQHF	TGTGCCTGGAGTGGACAGGCCGCAGGGCCCCAGCATTTT	TRBJ1-5	NA	TRBV30	NA
CASSQWGQGNTIYF	TGCGCCAGCAGCCAGTGGGGACAGGGAAACACCATATATTTT	TRBJ1-3	NA	TRBV4-1	TRBD1
CASSQDPQLAGVQETQYF	TGTGCCAGCAGCCAAGACCCGCAGCTAGCGGGGGTACAAGAGACCCAGTACTTC	TRBJ2-5	once	TRBV3-1/TRBV3-2	TRBD2
CASSFRGQGATDTQYF	TGTGCCAGCAGCTTTCGCGGACAGGGGGCCACAGATACGCAGTATTTT	TRBJ2-3	NA	TRBV7-6	TRBD1